The 5 T cell receptor beta chains given below trace back to one sample, sequenced in a study of regulatory T cells in long-lasting Graves disease. Construction of the TCR beta libraries employed iRepertoire HTBI primers in conjunction with Arm-PCR of CDR3 regions. TCRdb reprocessed the multiplex PCR reads with MiXCR, giving one entry per CDR3 protein. The data contain around 420,000 distinct CDR3 sequences, less than 20% of them singletons. Time point of the sample: newly diagnosed GD, antithyroid drugs for less than 3 months. Extracted RNA from PBMCs served as the source of the TCR library. Sequenced material: peripheral blood mononuclear cells (PBMCs), taken at new diagnosis, from a patient treated with antithyroid drugs. The receptors come from a female donor with Graves disease.

The chain joins TRBV27 to TRBJ2-1, with 11 nucleotides matching TRBD1. The CDR3 is 15 amino acids. Germline CDR1 and CDR2: MNHEY and SMNVEV (reference sequence). J lost 7 bases, V lost 6 bases, and 8 bases had no gene match. Here the CDR3 reads CASSLGTGGQNEQFF. The CDR3, as DNA: TGTGCCAGCAGCTTGGGGACAGGGGGACAAAATGAGCAGTTCTTC.

The chain joins TRBV12-3 or TRBV12-4 to TRBJ1-1; D is possibly TRBD1 (5 bases). The V end was cut by 5 bases, the J end by 5 bases, with 15 bases between. The CDR3 is 14 residues long. The CDR3 DNA follows: TGTGCCAGCAGTCCCCGGGGGAGCGGGACTGAAGCTTTCTTT. This encodes CASSPRGSGTEAFF.

With respect to this clonotype: A much larger clone is a single base away; this may be a read error. No DNA is shown, since the ends of the CDR3 on it are uncertain; the CDR3 is the one TCRdb lists. This chain joins TRBV6-2 or TRBV6-3 and TRBJ2-7. Per germline, CDR1 MNHEY and CDR2 SVGEGT. The CDR3 length is 16 residues, termini included. CDR3 in amino acids: CASSYSFASGSYEQHF.

This clonotype was counted at least ten times. The rearrangement links TRBV10-3 to TRBJ2-7; 9 bases are shared with TRBD1. The length of the CDR3 is 14 residues. With 5 bases clipped from V and 3 bases from J, the junction kept 5 bases outside the gene matches. The germline V gene has CDR1 ENHRY and CDR2 SYGVKD. CDR3 coding DNA: TGTGCCATCAGTCAGGACAGGGGAGGCTACGAGCAGTACTTC. Its translation: CAISQDRGGYEQYF.

This clonotype was counted many times. The genes are TRBV7-9 and TRBJ2-1, with 7 nucleotides matching TRBD2. The CDR3 totals 17 residues. The germline gives CDR1 SEHNR, CDR2 FQNEAQ (reference sequence). After removal of 3 bases from V and 0 bases from J, the junction contained 8 bases not matched to a gene. CDR3 sequence (DNA): TGTGCCAGCAGCTTGGGGGGGGTCAAGAGCTCCTACAATGAGCAGTTCTTC. The encoded protein is CASSLGGVKSSYNEQFF.